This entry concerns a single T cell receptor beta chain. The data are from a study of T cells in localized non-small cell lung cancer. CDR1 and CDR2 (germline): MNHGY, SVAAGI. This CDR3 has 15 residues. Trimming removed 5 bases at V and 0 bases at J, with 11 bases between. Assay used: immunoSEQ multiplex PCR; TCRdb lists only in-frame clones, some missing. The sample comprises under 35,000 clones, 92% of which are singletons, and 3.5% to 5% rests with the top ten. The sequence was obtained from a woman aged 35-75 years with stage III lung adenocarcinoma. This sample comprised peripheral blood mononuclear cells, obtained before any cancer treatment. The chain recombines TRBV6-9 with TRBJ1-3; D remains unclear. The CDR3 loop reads CASSLRRSSGNTIYF. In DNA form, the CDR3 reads TGTGCCAGCAGTCTCCGACGGAGCTCTGGAAACACCATATATTTT.